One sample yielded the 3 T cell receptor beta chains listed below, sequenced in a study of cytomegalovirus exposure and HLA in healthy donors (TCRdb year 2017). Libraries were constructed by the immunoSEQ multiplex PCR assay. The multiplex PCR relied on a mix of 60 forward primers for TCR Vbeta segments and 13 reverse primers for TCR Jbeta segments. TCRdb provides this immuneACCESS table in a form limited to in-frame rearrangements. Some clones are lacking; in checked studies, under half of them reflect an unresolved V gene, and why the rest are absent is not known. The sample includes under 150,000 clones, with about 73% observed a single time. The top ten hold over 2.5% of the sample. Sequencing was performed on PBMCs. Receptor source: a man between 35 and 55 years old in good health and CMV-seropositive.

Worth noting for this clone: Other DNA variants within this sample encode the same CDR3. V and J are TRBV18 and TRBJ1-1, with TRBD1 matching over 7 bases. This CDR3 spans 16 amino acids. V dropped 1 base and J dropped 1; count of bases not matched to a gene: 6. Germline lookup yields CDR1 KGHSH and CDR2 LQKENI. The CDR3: CASSPRLGTANTEAFF. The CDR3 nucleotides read TGTGCCAGCTCACCACGACTGGGGACAGCGAACACTGAAGCTTTCTTT.

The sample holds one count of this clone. Written as DNA, the CDR3 is TGTGCCAGCAGCTTCTTTGTCACCGGGGAGCTGTTTTTT. Amino acids: CASSFFVTGELFF. This chain joins TRBV7-9 and TRBJ2-2, with D hard to call. V was cut by 3 bases and J by 4 bases, with 6 bases left in between. Looked up from germline, CDR1 is SEHNR and CDR2 is FQNEAQ (reference sequence). This CDR3 contains 13 residues.

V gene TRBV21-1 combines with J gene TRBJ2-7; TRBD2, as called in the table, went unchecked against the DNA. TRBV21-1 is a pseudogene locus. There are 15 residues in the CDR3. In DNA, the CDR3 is TGTGCCAGCAGCAAAGTAGCGGGATCTCCCTACGAGCAGTACTTC. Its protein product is CASSKVAGSPYEQYF.